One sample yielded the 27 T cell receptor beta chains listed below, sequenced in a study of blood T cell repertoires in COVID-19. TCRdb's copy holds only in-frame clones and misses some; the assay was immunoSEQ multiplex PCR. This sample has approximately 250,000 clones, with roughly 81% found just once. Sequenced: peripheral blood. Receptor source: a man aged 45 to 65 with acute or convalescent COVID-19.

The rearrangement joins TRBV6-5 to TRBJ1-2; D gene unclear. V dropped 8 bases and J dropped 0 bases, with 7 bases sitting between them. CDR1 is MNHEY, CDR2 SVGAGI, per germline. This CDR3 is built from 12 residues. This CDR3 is CASSRSNYGYTF. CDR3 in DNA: TGTGCCAGCTCGAGGTCTAACTATGGCTACACCTTC.

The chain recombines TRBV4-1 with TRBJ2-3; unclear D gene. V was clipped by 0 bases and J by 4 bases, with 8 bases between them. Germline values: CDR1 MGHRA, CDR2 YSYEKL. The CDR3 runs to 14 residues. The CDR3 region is CASSQDQVPDTQYF. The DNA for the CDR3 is TGCGCCAGCAGCCAAGATCAGGTGCCAGATACGCAGTATTTT.

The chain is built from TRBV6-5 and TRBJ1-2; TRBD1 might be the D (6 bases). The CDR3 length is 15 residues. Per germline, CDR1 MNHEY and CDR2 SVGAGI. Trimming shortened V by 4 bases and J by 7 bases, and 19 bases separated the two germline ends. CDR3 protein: CASSSYQGTLAGYTF. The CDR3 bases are TGTGCCAGCAGTTCCTACCAGGGGACCCTCGCTGGCTACACCTTC.

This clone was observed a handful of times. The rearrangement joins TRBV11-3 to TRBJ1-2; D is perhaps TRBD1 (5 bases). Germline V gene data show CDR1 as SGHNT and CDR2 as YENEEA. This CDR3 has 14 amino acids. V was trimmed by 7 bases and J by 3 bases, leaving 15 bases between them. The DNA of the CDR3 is TGTGCCAGCACCTACCCGGGGGTGGACTATGGCTACACCTTC. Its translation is CASTYPGVDYGYTF.

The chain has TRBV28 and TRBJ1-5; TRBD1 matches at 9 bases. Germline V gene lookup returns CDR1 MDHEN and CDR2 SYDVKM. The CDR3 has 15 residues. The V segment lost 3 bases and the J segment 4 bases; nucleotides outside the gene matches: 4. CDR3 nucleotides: TGTGCCAGCAGTTTGACGGACAGGGGTAATCAGCCCCAGCATTTT. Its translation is CASSLTDRGNQPQHF.

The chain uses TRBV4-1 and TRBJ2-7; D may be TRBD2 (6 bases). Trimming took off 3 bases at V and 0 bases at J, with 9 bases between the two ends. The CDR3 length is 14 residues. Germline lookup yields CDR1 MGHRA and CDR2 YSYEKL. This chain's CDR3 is CASSQRGGSYEQYF. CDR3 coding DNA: TGCGCCAGCAGCCAGCGGGGTGGCTCCTACGAGCAGTACTTC.

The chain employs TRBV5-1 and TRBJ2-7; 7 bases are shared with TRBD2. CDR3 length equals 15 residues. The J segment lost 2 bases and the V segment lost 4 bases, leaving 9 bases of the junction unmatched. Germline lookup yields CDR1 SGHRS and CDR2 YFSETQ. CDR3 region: CASSTLADQTYEQYF. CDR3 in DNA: TGCGCCAGCAGCACCCTAGCGGACCAAACCTACGAGCAGTACTTC.

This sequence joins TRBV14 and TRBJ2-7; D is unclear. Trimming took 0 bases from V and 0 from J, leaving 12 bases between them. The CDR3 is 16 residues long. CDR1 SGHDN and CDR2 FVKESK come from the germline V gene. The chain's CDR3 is CASSQEPESNSYEQYF. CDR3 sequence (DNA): TGTGCCAGCAGCCAAGAACCAGAAAGTAACTCCTACGAGCAGTACTTC.

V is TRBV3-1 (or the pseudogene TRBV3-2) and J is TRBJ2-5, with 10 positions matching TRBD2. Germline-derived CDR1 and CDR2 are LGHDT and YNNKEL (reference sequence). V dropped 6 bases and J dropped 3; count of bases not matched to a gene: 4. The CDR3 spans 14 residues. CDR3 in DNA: TGTGCCAGCAGATTAGCGGGGGGTGAAGAGACCCAGTACTTC. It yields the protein CASRLAGGEETQYF.

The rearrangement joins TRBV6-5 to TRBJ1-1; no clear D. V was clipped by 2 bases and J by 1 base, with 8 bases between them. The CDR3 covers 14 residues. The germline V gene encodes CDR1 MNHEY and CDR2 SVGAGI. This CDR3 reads CASSYTRENTEAFF. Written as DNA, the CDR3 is TGTGCCAGCAGTTACACGAGGGAGAACACTGAAGCTTTCTTT.

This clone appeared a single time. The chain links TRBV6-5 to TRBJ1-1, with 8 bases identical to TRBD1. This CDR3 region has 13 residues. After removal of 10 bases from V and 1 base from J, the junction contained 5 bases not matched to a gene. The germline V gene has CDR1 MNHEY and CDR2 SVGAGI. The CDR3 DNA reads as TGTGCCATACACAGGGGGGGGAACACTGAAGCTTTCTTT. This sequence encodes CAIHRGGNTEAFF.

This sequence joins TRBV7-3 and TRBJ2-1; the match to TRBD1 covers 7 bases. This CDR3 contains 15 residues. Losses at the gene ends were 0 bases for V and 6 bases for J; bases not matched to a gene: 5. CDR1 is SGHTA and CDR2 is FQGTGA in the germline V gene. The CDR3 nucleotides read TGTGCCAGCAGCTTAACCCCCAGGGGGACCAATGAGCAGTTCTTC. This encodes CASSLTPRGTNEQFF.

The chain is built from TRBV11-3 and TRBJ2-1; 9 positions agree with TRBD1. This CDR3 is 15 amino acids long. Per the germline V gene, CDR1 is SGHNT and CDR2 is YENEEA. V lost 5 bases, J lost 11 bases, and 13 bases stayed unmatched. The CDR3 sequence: CASSTEGTGLGKQFF. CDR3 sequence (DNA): TGTGCCAGCAGCACGGAGGGGACAGGGCTAGGTAAGCAGTTCTTC.

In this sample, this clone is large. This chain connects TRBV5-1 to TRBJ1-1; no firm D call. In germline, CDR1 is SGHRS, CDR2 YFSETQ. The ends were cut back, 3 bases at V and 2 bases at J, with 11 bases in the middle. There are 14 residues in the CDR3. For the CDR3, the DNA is TGCGCCAGCAGCTCGTACTCATTAAACACTGAAGCTTTCTTT. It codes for CASSSYSLNTEAFF. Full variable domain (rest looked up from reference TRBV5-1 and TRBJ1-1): KAGVTQTPRYLIKTRGQQVTLSCSPISGHRSVSWYQQTPGQGLQFLFEYFSETQRNKGNFPGRFSGRQFSNSRSEMNVSTLELGDSALYLCASSSYSLNTEAFFGQGTRLTVV.

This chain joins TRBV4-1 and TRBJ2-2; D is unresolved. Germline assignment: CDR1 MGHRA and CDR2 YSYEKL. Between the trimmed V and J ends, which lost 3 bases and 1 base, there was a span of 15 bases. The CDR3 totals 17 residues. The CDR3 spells CASSQAFRQVNTGELFF. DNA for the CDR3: TGCGCCAGCAGCCAGGCATTCAGGCAGGTGAACACCGGGGAGCTGTTTTTT.

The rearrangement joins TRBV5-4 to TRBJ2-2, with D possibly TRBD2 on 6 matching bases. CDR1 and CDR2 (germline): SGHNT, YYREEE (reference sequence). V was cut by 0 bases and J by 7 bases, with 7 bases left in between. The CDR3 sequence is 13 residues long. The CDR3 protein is CASSLVTSGELFF. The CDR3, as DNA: TGTGCCAGCAGCTTGGTGACTAGCGGGGAGCTGTTTTTT.

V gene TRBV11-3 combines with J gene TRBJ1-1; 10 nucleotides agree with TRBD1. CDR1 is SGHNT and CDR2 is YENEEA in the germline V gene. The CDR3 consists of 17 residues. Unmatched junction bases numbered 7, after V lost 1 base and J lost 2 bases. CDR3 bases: TGTGCCAGCAGCTTAGGACCGGGACAGGGGCTCAACACTGAAGCTTTCTTT. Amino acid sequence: CASSLGPGQGLNTEAFF.

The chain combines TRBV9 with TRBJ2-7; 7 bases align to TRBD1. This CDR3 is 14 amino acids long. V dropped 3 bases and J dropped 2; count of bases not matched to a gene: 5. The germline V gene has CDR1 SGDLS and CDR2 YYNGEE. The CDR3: CASSATGRPYEQYF. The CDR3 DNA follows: TGTGCCAGCAGCGCGACAGGGAGACCCTACGAGCAGTACTTC.

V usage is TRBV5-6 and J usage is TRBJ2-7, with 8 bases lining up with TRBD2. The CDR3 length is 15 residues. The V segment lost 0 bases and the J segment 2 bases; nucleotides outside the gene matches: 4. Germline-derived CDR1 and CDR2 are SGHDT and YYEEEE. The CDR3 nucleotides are TGTGCCAGCAGCTTGGATCCCGGGAGGGCCTACGAGCAGTACTTC. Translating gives CASSLDPGRAYEQYF.

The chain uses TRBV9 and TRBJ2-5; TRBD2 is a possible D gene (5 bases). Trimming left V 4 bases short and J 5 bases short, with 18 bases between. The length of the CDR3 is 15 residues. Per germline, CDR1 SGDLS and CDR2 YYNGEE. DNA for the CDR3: TGTGCCAGCAGCACTCAAACGGGGTTTGGGGAGACCCAGTACTTC. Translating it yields CASSTQTGFGETQYF.

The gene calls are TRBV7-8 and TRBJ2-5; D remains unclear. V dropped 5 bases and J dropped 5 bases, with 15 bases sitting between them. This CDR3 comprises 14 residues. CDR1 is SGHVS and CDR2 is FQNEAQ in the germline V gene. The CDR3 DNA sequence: TGTGCCAGCAGCCGTCTGGCGCTCGGGGAGACCCAGTACTTC. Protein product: CASSRLALGETQYF.

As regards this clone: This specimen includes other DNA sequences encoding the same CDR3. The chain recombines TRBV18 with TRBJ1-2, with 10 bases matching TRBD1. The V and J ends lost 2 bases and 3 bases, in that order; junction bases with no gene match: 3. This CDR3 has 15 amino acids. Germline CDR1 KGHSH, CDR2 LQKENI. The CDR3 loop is CASSPGTGVDYGYTF. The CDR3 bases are TGTGCCAGCTCACCAGGGACAGGGGTGGACTATGGCTACACCTTC.

The CDR3 is CASSVEGGGTNSPLHF. The CDR3 DNA sequence: TGTGCCAGCAGTGTGGAGGGAGGGGGAACGAATTCACCCCTCCACTTT. This chain joins TRBV2 and TRBJ1-6; D is perhaps TRBD1 (6 bases). Deletions cut 4 bases from V and 7 bases from J, with 17 bases between. The CDR3 runs to 16 residues. Looked up from germline, CDR1 is SNHLY and CDR2 is FYNNEI.

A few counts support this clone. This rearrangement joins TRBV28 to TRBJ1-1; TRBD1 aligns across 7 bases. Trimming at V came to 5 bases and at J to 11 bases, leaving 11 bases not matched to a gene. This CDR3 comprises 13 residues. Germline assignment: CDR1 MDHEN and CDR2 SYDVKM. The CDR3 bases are TGTGCCAGCAGTCTCGGGACAGACCGTGGGGCTTTCTTT. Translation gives CASSLGTDRGAFF. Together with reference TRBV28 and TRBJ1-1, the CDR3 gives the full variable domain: DVKVTQSSRYLVKRTGEKVFLECVQDMDHENMFWYRQDPGLGLRLIYFSYDVKMKEKGDIPEGYSVSREKKERFSLILESASTNQTSMYLCASSLGTDRGAFFGQGTRLTVV.

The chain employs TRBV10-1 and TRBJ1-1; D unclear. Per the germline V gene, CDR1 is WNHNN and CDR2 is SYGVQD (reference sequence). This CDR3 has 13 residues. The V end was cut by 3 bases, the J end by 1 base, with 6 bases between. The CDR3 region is CASSDRGNTEAFF. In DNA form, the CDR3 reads TGCGCCAGCAGTGACCGGGGGAACACTGAAGCTTTCTTT.

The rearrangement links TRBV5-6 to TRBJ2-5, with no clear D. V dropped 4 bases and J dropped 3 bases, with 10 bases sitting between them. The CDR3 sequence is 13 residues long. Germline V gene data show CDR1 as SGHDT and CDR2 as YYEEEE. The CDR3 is CASSPTSEETQYF. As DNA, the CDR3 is TGTGCCAGCAGCCCCACGAGTGAAGAGACCCAGTACTTC.

CDR3 in DNA: TGTGCCAGCAGCCAAGGGAGGCACGAGCAGTACTTC. Residues: CASSQGRHEQYF. This chain uses TRBV3-1 (or the pseudogene TRBV3-2) with TRBJ2-7; a possible D gene is TRBD2 (5 bases). V lost 1 base and J 5 bases, leaving 6 bases between the germline ends. The CDR3 has 12 amino acids. The germline CDR1 and CDR2 sequences are LGHDT and YNNKEL (reference sequence).